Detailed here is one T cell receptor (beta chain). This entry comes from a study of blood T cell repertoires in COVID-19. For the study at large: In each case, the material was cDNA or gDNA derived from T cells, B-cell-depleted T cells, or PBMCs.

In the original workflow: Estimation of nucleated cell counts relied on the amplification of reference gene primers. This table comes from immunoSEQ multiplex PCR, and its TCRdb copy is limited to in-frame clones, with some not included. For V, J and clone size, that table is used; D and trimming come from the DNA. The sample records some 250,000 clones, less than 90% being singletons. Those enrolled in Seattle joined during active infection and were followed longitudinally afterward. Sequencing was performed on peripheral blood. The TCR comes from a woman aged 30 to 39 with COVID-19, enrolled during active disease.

CDR3 region: CASRARLDYTEAFF. The CDR3 DNA reads as TGTGCCAGCAGAGCGAGGTTAGACTACACTGAAGCTTTCTTT. The chain links TRBV6-6 to TRBJ1-1, with no clear D. The CDR3 consists of 14 residues. V was clipped by 6 bases and J by 3 bases, with 14 bases between them. CDR1 and CDR2 from the germline V gene are MNHNY and SVGAGI (reference sequence).